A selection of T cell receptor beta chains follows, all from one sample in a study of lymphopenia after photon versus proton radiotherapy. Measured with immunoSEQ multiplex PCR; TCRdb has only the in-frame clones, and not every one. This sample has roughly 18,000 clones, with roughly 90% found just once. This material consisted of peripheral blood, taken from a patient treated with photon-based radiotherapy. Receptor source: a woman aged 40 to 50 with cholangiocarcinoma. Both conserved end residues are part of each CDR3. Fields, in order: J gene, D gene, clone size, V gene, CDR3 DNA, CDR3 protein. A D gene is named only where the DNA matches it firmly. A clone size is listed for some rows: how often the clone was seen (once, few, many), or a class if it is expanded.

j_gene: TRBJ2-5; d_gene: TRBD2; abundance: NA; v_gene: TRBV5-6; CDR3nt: TGTGCCAGCAGCTTGACTAGCGGGAGGGCCTCGGAGACCCAGTACTTC; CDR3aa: CASSLTSGRASETQYF
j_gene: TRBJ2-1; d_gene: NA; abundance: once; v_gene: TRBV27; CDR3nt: TGTGCCAGCAGTTTCCGGGGGTCTCGGGGCTCCTACAATGAGCAGTTCTTC; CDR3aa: CASSFRGSRGSYNEQFF
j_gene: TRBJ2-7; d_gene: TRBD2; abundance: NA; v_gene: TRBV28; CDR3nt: TGTGCCAGCAGTACGAGCGGGAGGAACTCCTACGAGCAGTACTTC; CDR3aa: CASSTSGRNSYEQYF
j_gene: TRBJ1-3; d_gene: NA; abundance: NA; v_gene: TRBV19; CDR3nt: TGTGCCAGTAGTATTCTACCGCCGACCTCATCTGGAAACACCATATATTTT; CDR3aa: CASSILPPTSSGNTIYF
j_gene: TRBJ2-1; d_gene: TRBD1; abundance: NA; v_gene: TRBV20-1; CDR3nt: TGCAGTGCCGACAGGGACGATGAGCAGTTCTTC; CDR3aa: CSADRDDEQFF
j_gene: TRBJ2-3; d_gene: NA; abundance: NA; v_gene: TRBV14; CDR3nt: TGTGCCAGCAGCCAAGAGGCAGGGGCAGATACGCAGTATTTT; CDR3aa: CASSQEAGADTQYF
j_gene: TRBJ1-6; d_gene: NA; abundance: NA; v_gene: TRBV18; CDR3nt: TGTGCCAGCTCACCACAGGAACAGGGCCATTCACCCCTCCACTTT; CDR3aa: CASSPQEQGHSPLHF
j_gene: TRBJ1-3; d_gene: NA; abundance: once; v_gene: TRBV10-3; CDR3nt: TGTGCCATCAGTGAGTCGGCCATCTCTGGAAACACCATATATTTT; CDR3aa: CAISESAISGNTIYF
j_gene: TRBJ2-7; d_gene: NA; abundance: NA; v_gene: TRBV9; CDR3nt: TGTGCCAGCAGCGTAAGTTTCGGGGGTGACTACGAGCAGTACTTC; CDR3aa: CASSVSFGGDYEQYF
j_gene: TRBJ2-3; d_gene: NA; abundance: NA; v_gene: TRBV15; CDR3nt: TGTGCCACCAGCAGAGAAACGGTGGCTCGCACAGATACGCAGTATTTT; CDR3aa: CATSRETVARTDTQYF
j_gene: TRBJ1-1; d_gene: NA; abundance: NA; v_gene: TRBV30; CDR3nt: TGTGCCTGGAGTGGAAACAGGGTAAGCACTGAAGCTTTCTTT; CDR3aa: CAWSGNRVSTEAFF
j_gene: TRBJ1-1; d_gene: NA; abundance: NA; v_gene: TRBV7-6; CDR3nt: TGTGCCAGCAGCCTGTACCCCGGCGGCAACACTGAAGCTTTCTTT; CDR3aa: CASSLYPGGNTEAFF
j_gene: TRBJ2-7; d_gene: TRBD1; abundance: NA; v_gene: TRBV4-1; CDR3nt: TGCGCCAGCAGCAAGCCGGGACAGGAGACCTACGAGCAGTACTTC; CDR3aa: CASSKPGQETYEQYF
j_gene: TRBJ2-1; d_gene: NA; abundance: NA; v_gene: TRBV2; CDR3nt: TGTGCCAGCTCCACGGATAGCTCCTACAATGAGCAGTTCTTC; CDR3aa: CASSTDSSYNEQFF
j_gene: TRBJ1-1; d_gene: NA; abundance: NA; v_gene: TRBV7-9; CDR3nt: TGTGCCAGCAGCTTAGTTTTCATGAACACTGAAGCTTTCTTT; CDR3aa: CASSLVFMNTEAFF
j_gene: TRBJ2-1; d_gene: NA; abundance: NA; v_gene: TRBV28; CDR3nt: TGTGCCAGCAGTTTAGGTGGGAATGATGATGAGCAGTTCTTC; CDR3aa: CASSLGGNDDEQFF
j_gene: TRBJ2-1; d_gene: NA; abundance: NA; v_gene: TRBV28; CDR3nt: TGTGCCAGCAGTCGATACAATGAGCAGTTCTTC; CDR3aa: CASSRYNEQFF
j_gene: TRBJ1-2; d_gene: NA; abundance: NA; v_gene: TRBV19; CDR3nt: TGTGCCAGCGGAACCTATGGCTACACCTTC; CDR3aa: CASGTYGYTF
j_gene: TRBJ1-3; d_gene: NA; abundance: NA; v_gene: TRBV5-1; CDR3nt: TGCGCCAGCAGCGAGGAAAACACCATATATTTT; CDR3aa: CASSEENTIYF
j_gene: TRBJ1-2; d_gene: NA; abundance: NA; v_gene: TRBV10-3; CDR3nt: TGTGCCATCAGTGTCTCGACCCACCCTAACTATGGCTACACCTTC; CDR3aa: CAISVSTHPNYGYTF
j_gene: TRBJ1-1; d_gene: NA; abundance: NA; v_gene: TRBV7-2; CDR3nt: TGTGCCAGCAGCCAAGGACGGAACACTGAAGCTTTCTTT; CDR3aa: CASSQGRNTEAFF
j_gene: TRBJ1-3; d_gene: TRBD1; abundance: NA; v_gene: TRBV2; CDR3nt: TGTGCCAGCTCCCTCACAGGGGTCTCTGGAAACACCATATATTTT; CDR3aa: CASSLTGVSGNTIYF
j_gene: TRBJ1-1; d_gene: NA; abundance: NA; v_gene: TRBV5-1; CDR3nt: TGCGCCAGCAGCTTCAGGGGAGGCGACACTGAAGCTTTCTTT; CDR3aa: CASSFRGGDTEAFF
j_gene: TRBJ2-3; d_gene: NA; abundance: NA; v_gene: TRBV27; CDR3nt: TGTGCCAGCAGTTCGACGACAGCCACAGATACGCAGTATTTT; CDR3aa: CASSSTTATDTQYF
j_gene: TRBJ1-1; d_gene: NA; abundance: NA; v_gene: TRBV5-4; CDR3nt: TGTGCCAGCAGCCCACTTAGGGTGGGGAACACTGAAGCTTTCTTT; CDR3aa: CASSPLRVGNTEAFF
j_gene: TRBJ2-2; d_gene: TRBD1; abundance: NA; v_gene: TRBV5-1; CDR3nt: TGCGCCAGCAGCTTGCGACAGGGTCAAAGCGGGGAGCTGTTTTTT; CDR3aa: CASSLRQGQSGELFF
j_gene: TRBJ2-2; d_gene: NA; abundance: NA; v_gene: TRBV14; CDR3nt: TGTGCCAGCAGCCAAGACATGAGGGCCTGGAACACCGGGGAGCTGTTTTTT; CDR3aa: CASSQDMRAWNTGELFF
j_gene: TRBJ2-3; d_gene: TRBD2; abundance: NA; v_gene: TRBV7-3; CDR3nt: TGTGCCAGCAGCTTAATGGGGACTAGCGGGATAAGCACAGATACGCAGTATTTT; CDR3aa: CASSLMGTSGISTDTQYF
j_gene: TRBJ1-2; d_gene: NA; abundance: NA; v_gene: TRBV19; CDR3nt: TGTGCCAGTAGTCCCAAGGGGCAGCTGCTAAAGGGGAACTATGGCTACACCTTC; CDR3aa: CASSPKGQLLKGNYGYTF
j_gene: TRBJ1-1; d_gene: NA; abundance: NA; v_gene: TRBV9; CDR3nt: TGTGCCAGCAGCGTATCGGTGGATACTGAAGCTTTCTTT; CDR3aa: CASSVSVDTEAFF
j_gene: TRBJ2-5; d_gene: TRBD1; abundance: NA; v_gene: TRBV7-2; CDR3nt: TGTGCCAGCAGCTTGGCTGGACAGGTTGAGACCCAGTACTTC; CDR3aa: CASSLAGQVETQYF
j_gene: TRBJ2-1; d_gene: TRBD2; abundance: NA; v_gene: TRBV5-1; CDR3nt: TGCGCCAGCAGCTCGGCAACCGGGACTAGCGGGAGGGCCTATAGCTACAATGAGCAGTTCTTC; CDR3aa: CASSSATGTSGRAYSYNEQFF
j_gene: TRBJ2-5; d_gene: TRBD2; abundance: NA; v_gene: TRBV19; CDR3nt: TGTGCCAGTAGCCTCCCCAGTAGCGGGGGATACCAAGAGACCCAGTACTTC; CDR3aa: CASSLPSSGGYQETQYF
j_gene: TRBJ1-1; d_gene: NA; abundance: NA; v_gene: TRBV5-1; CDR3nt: TGCGCCAGCAGCTTGGCCCGGGGGTTTGGCACTGAAGCTTTCTTT; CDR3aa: CASSLARGFGTEAFF
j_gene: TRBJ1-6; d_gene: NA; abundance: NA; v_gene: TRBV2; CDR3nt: TGTGCCAGCAGTGCCTTCCCCTATTCACCCCTCCACTTT; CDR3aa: CASSAFPYSPLHF
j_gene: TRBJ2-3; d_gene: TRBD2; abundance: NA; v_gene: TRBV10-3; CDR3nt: TGTGCCATCAGCACGACTAGCGGGAGATCTACAGATACGCAGTATTTT; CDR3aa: CAISTTSGRSTDTQYF
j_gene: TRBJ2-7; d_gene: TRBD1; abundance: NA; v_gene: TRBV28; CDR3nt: TGTGCCAGCAGTCCCCCAATACAACAGGGGACAAAGGGACAGTACTTC; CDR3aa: CASSPPIQQGTKGQYF
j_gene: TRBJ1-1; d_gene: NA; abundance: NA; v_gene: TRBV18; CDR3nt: TGTGCCAGCTCACCACCGTCGGCCTTTGAAGCTTTCTTT; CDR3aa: CASSPPSAFEAFF
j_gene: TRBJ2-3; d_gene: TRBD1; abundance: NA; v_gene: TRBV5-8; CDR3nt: TGTGCCAGCAGCTTGGGAGACAGGGTGTTGCGGACAGATACGCAGTATTTT; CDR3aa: CASSLGDRVLRTDTQYF
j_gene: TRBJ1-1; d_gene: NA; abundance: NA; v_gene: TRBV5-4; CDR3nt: TGTGCCAGCAGCCCCGAGCTGAACACTGAAGCTTTCTTT; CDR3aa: CASSPELNTEAFF
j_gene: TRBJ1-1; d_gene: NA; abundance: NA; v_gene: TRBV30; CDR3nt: TGTGCCTGGAGTGTGGGGGGAGTGGGAACGAACACTGAAGCTTTCTTT; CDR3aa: CAWSVGGVGTNTEAFF
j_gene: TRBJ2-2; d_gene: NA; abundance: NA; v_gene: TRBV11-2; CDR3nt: TGTGCCAGCAGTTTGACCCTCCTGAGGGACACCGGGGAGCTGTTTTTT; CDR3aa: CASSLTLLRDTGELFF
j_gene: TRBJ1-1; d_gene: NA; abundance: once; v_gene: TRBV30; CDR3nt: TGTGCCTGGAGTGGGGGGATGAACACTGAAGCTTTCTTT; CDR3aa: CAWSGGMNTEAFF
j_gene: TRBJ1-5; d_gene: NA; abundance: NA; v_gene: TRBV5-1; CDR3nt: TGCGCCAGCAGCTTGGGGAGCAATCAGCCCCAGCATTTT; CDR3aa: CASSLGSNQPQHF
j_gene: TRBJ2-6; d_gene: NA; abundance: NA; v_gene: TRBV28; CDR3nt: TGTGCCAGCAGTCCTGCGGGGATGGACGGGGCCAACGTCCTGACTTTC; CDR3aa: CASSPAGMDGANVLTF